Below, one TCR beta chain is given with its context. No antigen is known for it. This record comes from a study of T cell responses to AZD1222 COVID-19 vaccine. Produced via immunoSEQ multiplex PCR; TCRdb's table is partial and in-frame only. This table has about 120,000 clones, around nine tenths appearing once. Study-wide points: Two AZD1222 administrations were followed by greater Spike-specific TCR breadth and depth.

The V and J ends lost 5 bases and 7 bases respectively, with 8 bases between them. This CDR3 has 11 residues. The germline V gene has CDR1 MNHEY and CDR2 SVGEGT. The clonotype was recovered from an adult in good health. The chain couples TRBV6-2 or TRBV6-3 to TRBJ1-1; D ambiguous. This specimen consisted of peripheral blood, obtained on day 0 of AZD1222 vaccination. The CDR3 protein is CASSDAREAFF. The CDR3 DNA sequence: TGTGCCAGCAGTGATGCCCGTGAAGCTTTCTTT.